Presented here are 30 T cell receptor beta chains from one specimen sequenced in a study of spatial heterogeneity in lung cancer. Each CDR3 protein is one row after TCRdb ran MiXCR on the 5' RACE reads. Here the sample spans tens of thousands of distinct CDR3 sequences, roughly 8% being singletons. Noted time point: blood at routine non-recurrence follow-up after resection. The specimen comprised PBMCs, sampled at follow-up. Receptor source: a male donor with early-stage non-small cell lung cancer.

At least ten counts were recorded for this clonotype. V usage is TRBV9 and J usage is TRBJ2-2; 11 nucleotides align to TRBD2. The germline V gene has CDR1 SGDLS and CDR2 YYNGEE. The CDR3 is made up of 15 amino acids. J lost 6 bases, V lost 2 bases, and 3 bases had no gene match. CDR3 sequence (DNA): TGTGCCAGCAGCGTTAGCGGGGGGGATTCCGGGGAGCTGTTTTTT. Translation gives CASSVSGGDSGELFF.

Many counts were recorded for this clonotype. The rearrangement uses TRBV25-1 and TRBJ2-5; possible D gene TRBD1, 6 bases. The CDR3 extends over 12 amino acids. Germline assignment: CDR1 MGHDK and CDR2 SYGVNS. V was cut by 5 bases and J by 4 bases, with 8 bases left in between. CDR3 bases: TGTGCCAGCAGTCGACAGGTAGAGACCCAGTACTTC. This codes for CASSRQVETQYF.

CDR3 loop: CSATGGAGQPQHF. DNA of the CDR3: TGCAGTGCAACGGGGGGGGCGGGACAGCCCCAGCATTTT. The chain has TRBV20-1 and TRBJ1-5, with a tentative D call TRBD1 (6 bases). This CDR3 contains 13 residues. Trimming shortened V by 6 bases and J by 7 bases, and 16 bases separated the two germline ends. Germline V gene lookup returns CDR1 DFQATT and CDR2 SNEGSKA (reference sequence).

Sample share makes this clonotype medium-sized. This rearrangement joins TRBV20-1 to TRBJ1-2, with D tentatively TRBD1 (5 bases). CDR1 and CDR2 (germline): DFQATT, SNEGSKA (reference sequence). Trimming removed 5 bases from V and 4 bases from J, with 14 bases in between. The CDR3 spans 13 residues. CDR3 loop: CSASTGESYGYTF. The CDR3, as DNA: TGCAGTGCTTCTACAGGAGAATCCTATGGCTACACCTTC.

This clonotype occurred many times. The J gene is TRBJ1-6, the V gene TRBV15; unclear D gene. V was cut by 1 base and J by 7 bases, with 11 bases left in between. CDR1 and CDR2 from the germline V gene are LNHNV and YYDKDF (reference sequence). This CDR3 is 15 amino acids long. CDR3 loop: CATSRGRPTNSPLHF. The CDR3 DNA is TGTGCCACCAGCAGAGGCAGGCCCACGAATTCACCCCTCCACTTT.

In its sample, this clonotype was seen many times. Germline and junction disagree at one end, which may indicate a read error. V and J are TRBV18 and TRBJ2-3; possible D gene TRBD1, 6 bases. In germline, CDR1 is KGHSH, CDR2 LQKENI. The CDR3 consists of 17 residues. The DNA of the CDR3 is TGTGCCAGCTCACCACCAGCTCCAGGGGTGGGCACAGATACGCGGTATTTT. Translation: CASSPPAPGVGTDTRYF.

The chain joins TRBV5-4 to TRBJ1-4; possible D gene TRBD1, 5 bases. V was cut by 0 bases and J by 8 bases, with 8 bases left in between. Germline V gives CDR1 SGHNT, CDR2 YYREEE (reference sequence). The CDR3 has 13 amino acids. The DNA for the CDR3 is TGTGCCAGCAGCTTGGAGGAGGGGGAAAAACTGTTTTTT. Translating it yields CASSLEEGEKLFF.

The V gene is TRBV7-9, the J gene TRBJ1-1; 8 bases map to TRBD1. In germline, CDR1 is SEHNR, CDR2 FQNEAQ (reference sequence). The CDR3 totals 16 residues. Unmatched junction bases numbered 11, after V lost 7 bases and J lost 1 base. CDR3 in DNA: TGTGCCAGCATCTCTCGGACAGGGTCCCCGAACACTGAAGCTTTCTTT. Its translation is CASISRTGSPNTEAFF.

V gene TRBV5-8 combines with J gene TRBJ2-1, with TRBD2 identical over 10 bases. The germline gives CDR1 SGHTS, CDR2 YDEGEE. V lost 6 bases, J lost 4 bases, and 1 base stayed unmatched. The CDR3 loop spans 13 amino acids. CDR3 region: CASKRGGYNEQFF. CDR3 in DNA: TGTGCCAGCAAGCGGGGGGGTTACAATGAGCAGTTCTTC.

This chain uses TRBV5-1 with TRBJ2-1; D might be TRBD2 (5 bases). The germline V and J ends were trimmed by 0 bases and 2 bases, with 9 bases remaining between them. CDR3 length equals 15 residues. Germline V gene lookup returns CDR1 SGHRS and CDR2 YFSETQ. CDR3 amino acids: CASSLGLPPYNEQFF. CDR3 DNA sequence: TGCGCCAGCAGCTTGGGACTACCTCCCTACAATGAGCAGTTCTTC.

This clonotype was observed at least ten times. The chain is built from TRBV7-9 and TRBJ2-3, with 9 bases aligning to TRBD2. Germline V CDR1 and CDR2: SEHNR, FQNEAQ (reference sequence). With 7 bases clipped from V and 2 bases from J, the junction kept 13 bases outside the gene matches. The CDR3 runs to 17 residues. The chain's CDR3 is CASIQTPSSGDTDTQYF. The CDR3 nucleotides read TGTGCCAGCATCCAAACCCCTTCTAGCGGGGACACAGATACGCAGTATTTT.

This clonotype appeared many times. CDR3 DNA: TGTGCCAGCAGCTTCGGAAGGAATGAGCAGTTCTTC. It specifies CASSFGRNEQFF. This chain joins TRBV7-8 and TRBJ2-1; D not certain. CDR1 SGHVS and CDR2 FQNEAQ come from the germline V gene. Trimming pared 3 bases from V and 7 bases from J, leaving 7 bases between. The CDR3 consists of 12 residues.

This clonotype was seen many times. V usage is TRBV6-6 and J usage is TRBJ1-2; TRBD1 aligns across 8 bases. CDR3 length equals 13 residues. Germline V CDR1 and CDR2: MNHNY, SVGAGI (reference sequence). V shed 5 bases, J shed 12 bases, and the junction held 11 bases outside the gene matches. CDR3 protein: CASSRGQGDGNTF. DNA of the CDR3: TGTGCCAGCAGTAGAGGACAGGGAGATGGAAACACCTTC.

This clonotype showed up many times. V usage is TRBV30 and J usage is TRBJ2-5; no firm D call. Looked up from germline, CDR1 is GTSNPN and CDR2 is SVGIG (reference sequence). The CDR3 is 12 residues long. Trimming left V 3 bases short and J 0 bases short, with 5 bases between. The CDR3 protein is CAWRAYQETQYF. The CDR3 nucleotides read TGTGCCTGGAGAGCGTACCAAGAGACCCAGTACTTC. The whole variable domain, remainder taken from reference TRBV30 and TRBJ2-5, is SQTIHQWPATLVQPVGSPLSLECTVEGTSNPNLYWYRQAAGRGLQLLFYSVGIGQISSEVPQNLSASRPQDRQFILSSKKLLLSDSGFYLCAWRAYQETQYFGPGTRLLVL.

This clonotype was seen repeatedly, ten times or more. This sequence joins TRBV9 and TRBJ2-5; no firm D call. Looked up from germline, CDR1 is SGDLS and CDR2 is YYNGEE. The CDR3 has 13 amino acids. V shed 0 bases and J shed 5 bases, with 8 bases lying between them. The CDR3 DNA follows: TGTGCCAGCAGCGTAGAAAATCGGGAGACCCAGTACTTC. It yields the protein CASSVENRETQYF.

This clonotype showed up many times. The CDR3, as DNA: TGTGCCAGCAGCCCCCCGTACCAAGAGACCCAGTACTTC. It codes for CASSPPYQETQYF. The V call is TRBV3-1, the J call TRBJ2-5; D remains ambiguous. Trimming cost V 4 bases and J 0 bases, with 6 bases left between them. The CDR3 covers 13 residues. Germline V gene data show CDR1 as LGHDT and CDR2 as YNNKEL (reference sequence).

Ten or more counts support this clonotype. V gene TRBV11-2 combines with J gene TRBJ2-6; the match to TRBD2 covers 7 bases. Germline CDR1 reads SGHAT; CDR2 reads FQNNGV. The V gene end was trimmed by 1 base and the J gene end by 8 bases; junction bases not matched to a gene: 8. This CDR3 region has 16 residues. CDR3 nucleotides: TGTGCCAGCAGCTTAGTCTTCCAGGGAGGGACCAACGTCCTGACTTTC. Its translation is CASSLVFQGGTNVLTF.

The chain employs TRBV19 and TRBJ1-1; possible D gene TRBD1, 5 bases. The CDR3 covers 17 residues. Trimming left V 0 bases short and J 3 bases short, with 17 bases between. The germline gives CDR1 LNHDA, CDR2 SQIVND (reference sequence). CDR3 sequence: CASSIDDLSGQYTEAFF. CDR3 nucleotide sequence: TGTGCCAGTAGTATAGATGACCTCTCGGGGCAGTACACTGAAGCTTTCTTT.

This clonotype has ten or more counts. The V call is TRBV20-1, the J call TRBJ2-3; 7 bases line up with TRBD2. Per germline, CDR1 DFQATT and CDR2 SNEGSKA (reference sequence). The CDR3 is 15 residues long. Trimming removed 0 bases from V and 4 bases from J; junction bases left unmatched: 7. The CDR3 sequence is CSARDLLAAPDTQYF. The CDR3 coding sequence is TGCAGTGCTAGAGATCTCCTAGCGGCCCCAGATACGCAGTATTTT.

V is TRBV12-3 or TRBV12-4 and J is TRBJ2-2, with D unclear. This CDR3 is built from 13 residues. V dropped 5 bases and J dropped 5 bases, with 9 bases sitting between them. The CDR3 bases are TGTGCCAGCAGTAAAACGCCAACCGGGGAGCTGTTTTTT. Its protein is CASSKTPTGELFF.

This clonotype came up a few times. This chain uses TRBV10-3 with TRBJ2-7, with 13 nucleotides matching TRBD2. This CDR3 region has 15 residues. V lost 5 bases, J lost 5 bases, and 6 bases stayed unmatched. Germline assignment: CDR1 ENHRY and CDR2 SYGVKD. The CDR3 nucleotides are TGTGCCATCAGTACGGGAGGACTAGCGGGGGACGAGCAGTACTTC. Its translation: CAISTGGLAGDEQYF.

There are many counts of this clonotype. J is TRBJ1-6 and V is TRBV5-1, with 7 bases that match TRBD1. This CDR3 has 15 residues. Losses at the gene ends were 3 bases for V and 7 bases for J; bases not matched to a gene: 7. Germline V gene sequence: CDR1 SGHRS, CDR2 YFSETQ. The chain's CDR3 is CASSWGPGQNSPLHF. The CDR3 bases are TGCGCCAGCAGCTGGGGACCGGGACAGAATTCACCCCTCCACTTT.

This clonotype was picked up many times. DNA of the CDR3: TGTGCCAGCAGCCCCGGCCGAACAGGCCATGGCTACACCTTC. Translated: CASSPGRTGHGYTF. The V call is TRBV7-2, the J call TRBJ1-2; perhaps TRBD1 as D (5 bases). Trimming pared 5 bases from V and 6 bases from J, leaving 16 bases between. Germline V CDR1 and CDR2: SGHTA, FQGNSA. CDR3 length equals 14 residues.

This clonotype was observed at least ten times. The V gene is TRBV7-8, the J gene TRBJ2-1; D gene unclear. The CDR3 is 14 amino acids. In germline, CDR1 is SGHVS, CDR2 FQNEAQ. Trimming took off 3 bases at V and 7 bases at J, with 13 bases between the two ends. Written as DNA, the CDR3 is TGTGCCAGCAGCTTGCGCAGACTGGGAAATGAGCAGTTCTTC. It is translated as CASSLRRLGNEQFF.

The table lists this clonotype with many counts. The germline gene is not matched at one end of the junction; a read error may be the cause. The chain combines TRBV2 with TRBJ1-4, with a weak D call TRBD1 (6 bases). The CDR3 runs to 14 residues. The V gene's germline CDR1 is SNHLY and CDR2 FYNNEI. CDR3 sequence: CASSEGQRKEKLFF. The DNA of the CDR3 is TGTGCCAGTAGTGAGGGACAACGAAAGGAAAAACTGTTTTTT.

This clonotype occurred many times. This chain uses TRBV12-3 or TRBV12-4 with TRBJ2-2; D is undetermined. The CDR3 runs 17 residues. The V end was cut by 2 bases, the J end by 2 bases, with 15 bases between. The CDR3 coding sequence is TGTGCCAGCAGTTTAAGCCGGGCAGTTGGTAACACCGGGGAGCTGTTTTTT. Translated, it gives CASSLSRAVGNTGELFF.

This clonotype has more than one count but fewer than ten. This sequence joins TRBV3-1 and TRBJ2-5, with 8 bases aligning to TRBD2. CDR3 length: 18 residues. The germline V gene encodes CDR1 LGHDT and CDR2 YNNKEL (reference sequence). Trimming at V came to 0 bases and at J to 0 bases, leaving 9 bases not matched to a gene. Here the CDR3 DNA reads TGTGCCAGCAGCCAAGAGGGTGACGGGGGGGGATACCAAGAGACCCAGTACTTC. It yields the protein CASSQEGDGGGYQETQYF.

The table lists this clonotype with many counts. The rearrangement joins TRBV2 to TRBJ1-1, with a weak D call TRBD1 (6 bases). V gave up 6 bases and J gave up 0 bases, with 11 bases separating them. CDR1 SNHLY and CDR2 FYNNEI come from the germline V gene. The CDR3 is 14 residues long. The CDR3 sequence: CASSQDSMNTEAFF. The CDR3 DNA follows: TGTGCCAGCAGCCAGGACAGTATGAACACTGAAGCTTTCTTT. The whole variable domain, remainder taken from reference TRBV2 and TRBJ1-1, is EPEVTQTPSHQVTQMGQEVILRCVPISNHLYFYWYRQILGQKVEFLVSFYNNEISEKSEIFDDQFSVERPDGSNFTLKIRSTKLEDSAMYFCASSQDSMNTEAFFGQGTRLTVV.

This clonotype came up many times. J is TRBJ2-1 and V is TRBV12-5, with a tentative D call TRBD1 (7 bases). Per the germline V gene, CDR1 is LGHNT and CDR2 is FRNRAP. CDR3 length: 14 residues. Trimming took 7 bases from V and 4 from J, leaving 14 bases between them. CDR3 residues: CASDAGQPYNEQFF. DNA of the CDR3: TGTGCTAGTGATGCGGGACAGCCTTACAATGAGCAGTTCTTC.

This clonotype has ten or more counts. The chain employs TRBV20-1 and TRBJ1-5; TRBD1 matches at 8 bases. Per the germline V gene, CDR1 is DFQATT and CDR2 is SNEGSKA (reference sequence). The CDR3 totals 15 residues. V gave up 6 bases and J gave up 0 bases; unmatched junction bases: 7. DNA of the CDR3: TGCAGTGCAGAACGACAGGGGCTTAGCAATCAGCCCCAGCATTTT. This translates into CSAERQGLSNQPQHF.